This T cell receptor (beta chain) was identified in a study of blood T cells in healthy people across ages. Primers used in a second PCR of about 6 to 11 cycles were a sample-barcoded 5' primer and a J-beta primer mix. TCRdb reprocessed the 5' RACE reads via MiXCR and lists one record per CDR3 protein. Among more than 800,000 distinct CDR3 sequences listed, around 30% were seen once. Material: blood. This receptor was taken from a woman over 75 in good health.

CDR3 sequence reads: CASSYRQGLPQETQYF. Written as DNA, the CDR3 is TGTGCCAGCAGTTACCGTCAGGGGCTACCCCAAGAGACCCAGTACTTC. This chain connects TRBV6-2 or TRBV6-3 to TRBJ2-5, with D perhaps TRBD1 (6 bases). CDR1 and CDR2 from the germline V gene are MNHEY and SVGEGT. With 2 bases removed from V and 1 base from J, the gap between germline ends came to 14 bases. The CDR3 runs to 16 residues.